This T cell receptor (beta chain) emerged from a study of cytomegalovirus exposure and HLA in healthy donors (dated by TCRdb to about 2017). Study-wide context: In an earlier analysis of several hundred of the donors, 250 to 300 Gb of sequence data and roughly 100 million unique TCR beta sequences from about 180 million T cells were reported. The study aimed to test whether signatures of past pathogen exposure could be identified by cataloging public T cell receptors. Along with the approximately 700-subject first cohort, a separate validation cohort of about 110 different subjects was used. The number of typed donors differed by locus: about 620-630 for A, B, C, DRB1 and DQB1; 500 to 550 for DQA1; 606 for DPA1; and around 450 for DPB1. A later genetic analysis took genome-wide SNP genotypes for about 55% of the roughly 700 donors and used that subset as a discovery cohort. The genetic ancestry cluster associated with self-reported Caucasian donors included roughly 84% of the approximately 400 genotyped donors. An early release covering some 640 HLA-typed donors comprised approximately 300 gigabases of sequencing data and around 80 million unique TCR sequences. Every repertoire in the discovery cohort had been generated on one and the same sequencing platform. To decide whether each TCR beta V gene segment behaved as functional or pseudogenic, an earlier analysis of several hundred of the donors relied on high-throughput TCR beta sequencing. Donor age, sex, ethnicity and CMV serostatus were compiled together with the repertoire data. About five DR-DQ haplotypes were treated as single units for association and clustering because of strong linkage in the cohort. In a later analysis, previously published TCR beta repertoires from 600 to 850 donors were re-analyzed and high-resolution HLA genotyping was added so that TCR occurrence patterns could be studied. The study profiled the T cell repertoires of under 700 subjects by immunosequencing and related them to cytomegalovirus serostatus. Across about 370 genotyped donors of the cohort, an average of roughly 250,000 unique TCR beta nucleotide sequences per donor were sequenced, and around 19% of those sequences were non-productive. Both class I and class II loci were covered by HLA typing, at four-digit resolution. The study combined high-throughput TCR immunosequencing, statistical association of individual TCRs with disease status, and machine learning to predict cytomegalovirus infection status. In the later analysis, no new phenotypic data were used to find candidate immune exposures; instead, reliance was placed on TCR beta sequences and their occurrence across donors. The research as a whole found: Over 15 rarely observed V segments, including chromosome 9 orphons, were excluded from the earlier analysis of about 500 of the donors because counts were too low. A later analysis reported that several top co-occurrence clusters appeared linked to parvovirus B19, influenza, CMV and Epstein-Barr virus. In a later analysis, some 18,000 TCR beta sequences were associated with specific HLA alleles at a false discovery rate of 0.05. In the study, roughly 160 TCR beta chains were listed as associated with cytomegalovirus. Linkage disequilibrium might explain the correlated functional status among segregating V segments, but an unknown experimental factor could not be ruled out. According to the authors, the approach could potentially be generalized to other disease states and immunological phenotypes. A group of highly shared sequence variants was considered likely to be a technical artifact of the sequencing pipeline. A few of the identified cytomegalovirus-associated TCR beta chains were confirmed in vitro to be specific for cytomegalovirus antigens. According to a later analysis, most CMV-associated TCR beta chains appeared to be HLA-restricted, and the HLA associations seemed to be driven largely by CMV exposure. CMV serostatus was the only immune exposure information available for the cohort. Some IMGT-functional V segments, including TRBV6-2 and TRBV6-3, could not be distinguished by the 87-base-pair reads and were therefore excluded. In both the original and validation cohorts, the classifier was reported to diagnose cytomegalovirus status with high specificity and sensitivity. According to a later genetic analysis, donors in an Asian-associated ancestry cluster had fewer N-insertions in productive TCRs than the approximately 650-donor mean. A later analysis found that HLA-associated TCR beta chains were more clonally expanded and had lower generation probabilities than equally common non-associated chains. When HLA alleles, especially DR and DQ, strongly co-occurred, attributing TCR associations to individual alleles was difficult. Most TCR sequences were seen in very few donors, while some public TCRs were found in many individuals. The cohort was sequenced for TCR beta chains only, and without alpha or paired-chain data the features that could be detected were limited. A further reported finding was that TCR beta sequences accurately predicted the HLA-A and HLA-B alleles for most subjects in the first cohort. According to a later analysis, TCR association rates differed among HLA loci, with DRB1 alleles showing the most associated TCRs and HLA-C alleles showing the fewest. In an earlier analysis of over 550 of the donors, most TCR beta V segments were observed in productive rearrangements about 87% or about 30% of the time, broadly matching IMGT annotations. The presence/absence analyses assumed that sequencing depth was roughly uniform across donors, and that assumption may not be true. Because HLA typing was unavailable for some donors at each locus, only the typed subset was used in association tests. V-gene and J-gene trimming of TCR beta chains was associated with a missense DCLRE1C variant in a later genetic analysis, and the association was replicated in an independent cohort.

The library was made by the immunoSEQ multiplex PCR assay. For the multiplex PCR, a mixture combining 60 forward primers for TCR Vbeta segments and 13 reverse primers for TCR Jbeta segments was used. The CDR3 region of rearranged TCR beta genes was amplified from genomic DNA by a multiplex PCR assay. The amplified TCR beta libraries were sequenced on the Illumina HiSeq System as 87-base-pair reads. Per the original workflow: A later analysis tallied roughly 80 million unique TCR beta chains across the roughly 610 repertoires, and around 12 million of those chains were shared by two or more donors. Raw reads were error-corrected and collapsed into unique sequences with a nearest-neighbor algorithm that merged closely related sequences to remove PCR and sequencing errors. Alignment of CDR3 sequences to IMGT reference sequences was used to assign V, D and J gene segments. Each retained sequence needed at least a six-nucleotide match to both a V gene segment and a J gene segment. A rearrangement was called productive if the CDR3 had no stop codons and remained in frame with V and J, and every other rearrangement was called non-productive. CDR3 was defined by IMGT convention, running from the second conserved V-encoded cysteine to the conserved J-encoded phenylalanine. The earlier analysis of 450 to 750 of the donors excluded any sequence lacking an unambiguous match to a single V gene segment. An earlier analysis of fewer than 750 of the donors classified V segments as functional when productive rearrangements were above 56.7% and as segregating when the standard deviation between donors was above 5%. A statistical classification framework was built for diagnosing cytomegalovirus status from the catalog of TCR beta chain sequences. In a later analysis, TCR nucleotide sequences were compared against IMGT/GENE-DB human TR gene sequences so that V and J genes could be assigned. Using the TCRdist pipeline, a later analysis assigned CDR3 sequences along with most-parsimonious VDJ recombination scenarios. A later analysis defined each TCR beta chain by its CDR3 amino acid sequence plus V-gene family, and excluded reads lacking a unique V-gene family. A later analysis removed several hundred highly shared, low-generation-probability nucleotide sequences to deal with suspected cross-contamination and a sequencing artifact. For each public chain, a later analysis derived a clonal expansion index from normalized ranks of inferred template counts within each repertoire. A later analysis computed generation probabilities with a VDJ recombination model fitted to out-of-frame rearrangements, and checked the results against IGoR. In a later analysis, TCR-TCR, TCR-HLA and TCR-CMV co-occurrence was scored with hypergeometric tests, and a repertoire-size bias correction was applied to TCR pairs. False discovery rates were estimated in a later analysis by permuting HLA or CMV assignments 20 times. In a later analysis, co-occurring TCRs were grouped with DBSCAN, and TCRdist sequence similarity was added when clustering was performed within HLA-allele-positive subsets. Repertoires with fewer than 30,000 or more than 120,000 public chains, plus five repertoires with anomalous nucleotide sharing, were excluded from co-occurrence clustering. TCRdb took over this immuneACCESS table, retaining in-frame rearrangements with V and J assigned. Such tables are incomplete; in checked studies, under half of the missing clones stem from an unresolved V gene, and the remainder is unexplained. The DNA gave D and trimming, while V, J and clone size come from that table. In this sample the table shows around 140,000 clones, around 84% of which occur a single time. The top ten clonotypes cover around 2.5% of the sample.

As encoded in the germline V gene, CDR1 is SGHAT while CDR2 is FQNNGV. V sheds 5 bases and J sheds 1 base, leaving 15 bases between their ends. Measured from the cysteine to the phenylalanine, the CDR3 is 16 residues long. Here the CDR3 DNA is all that survives: 48 bases in frame from base 1. The cohort was made up of approximately 670 healthy bone marrow donors. At the time of sampling, every cohort member was nominally healthy, though immune exposures that went unrecorded were likely present. The donor was CMV seronegative and was included in the group of about 400 seronegative cohort members. Each donor provided a peripheral blood sample, and peripheral blood mononuclear cells were used for TCR beta sequencing. Genomic DNA extraction from the blood cell samples was performed with the Qiagen DNeasy Blood Extraction Kit. To note about this clone: Its antigen remains undetermined. Qualities for individual bases were not recorded, and no much larger clone is one base off.

This TCR derives from a man aged 45 to 65 in good health and CMV-seronegative. The rearrangement joined TRBV11-2 to TRBJ2-1; a weak D assignment points to TRBD1 (5 bases agree). Source material: PBMCs. The DNA sequence is TGTGCCAGCAGCGTACTGCAGGGAAATTCCTACAATGAGCAGTTCTTC. It translates to CASSVLQGNSYNEQFF.